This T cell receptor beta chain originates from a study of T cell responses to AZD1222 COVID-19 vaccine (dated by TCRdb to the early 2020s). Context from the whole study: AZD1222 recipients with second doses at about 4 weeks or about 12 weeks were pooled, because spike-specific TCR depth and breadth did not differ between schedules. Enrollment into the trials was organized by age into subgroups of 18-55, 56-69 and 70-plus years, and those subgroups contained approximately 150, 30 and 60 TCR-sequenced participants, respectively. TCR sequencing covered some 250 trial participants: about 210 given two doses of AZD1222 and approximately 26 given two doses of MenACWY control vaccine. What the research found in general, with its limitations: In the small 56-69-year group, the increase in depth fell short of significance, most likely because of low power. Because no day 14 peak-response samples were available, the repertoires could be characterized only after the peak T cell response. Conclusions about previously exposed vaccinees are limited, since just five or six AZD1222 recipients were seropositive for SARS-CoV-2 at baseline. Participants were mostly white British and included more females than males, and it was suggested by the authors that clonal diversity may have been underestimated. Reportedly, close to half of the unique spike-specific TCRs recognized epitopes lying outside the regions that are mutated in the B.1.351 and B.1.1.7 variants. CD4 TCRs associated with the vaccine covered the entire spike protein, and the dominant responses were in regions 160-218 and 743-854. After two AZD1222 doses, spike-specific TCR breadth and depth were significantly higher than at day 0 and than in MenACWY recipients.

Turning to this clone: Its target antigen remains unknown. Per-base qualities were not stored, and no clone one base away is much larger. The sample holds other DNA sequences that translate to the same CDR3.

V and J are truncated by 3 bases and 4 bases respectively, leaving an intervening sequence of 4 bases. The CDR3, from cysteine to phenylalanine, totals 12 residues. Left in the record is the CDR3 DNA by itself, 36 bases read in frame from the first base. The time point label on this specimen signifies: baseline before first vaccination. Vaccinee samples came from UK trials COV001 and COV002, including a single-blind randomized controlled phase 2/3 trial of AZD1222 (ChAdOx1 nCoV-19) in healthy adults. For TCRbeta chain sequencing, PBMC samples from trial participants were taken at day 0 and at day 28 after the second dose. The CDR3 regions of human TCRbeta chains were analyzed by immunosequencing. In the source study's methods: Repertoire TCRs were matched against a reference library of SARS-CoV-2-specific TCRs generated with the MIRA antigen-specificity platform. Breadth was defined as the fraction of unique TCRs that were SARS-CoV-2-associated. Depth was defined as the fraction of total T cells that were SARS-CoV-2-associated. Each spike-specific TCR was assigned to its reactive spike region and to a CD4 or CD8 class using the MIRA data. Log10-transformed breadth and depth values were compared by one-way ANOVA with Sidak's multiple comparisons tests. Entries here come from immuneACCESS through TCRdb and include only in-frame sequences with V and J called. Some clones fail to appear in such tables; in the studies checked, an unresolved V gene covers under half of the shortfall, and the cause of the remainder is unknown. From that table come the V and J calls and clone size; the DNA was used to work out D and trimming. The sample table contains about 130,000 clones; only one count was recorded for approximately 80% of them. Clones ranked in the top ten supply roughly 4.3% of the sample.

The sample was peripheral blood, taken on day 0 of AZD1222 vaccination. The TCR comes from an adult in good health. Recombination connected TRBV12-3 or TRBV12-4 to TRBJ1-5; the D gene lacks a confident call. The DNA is TGTGCCAGCAGTTTTGGGAATCAGCCCCAGCATTTT. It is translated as CASSFGNQPQHF.